These 3 T cell receptor beta chains originate from one sample sequenced in a study of liver allograft versus peripheral blood T cells. Study at large: The study compared liver allograft T cell receptor repertoires against peripheral blood repertoires of liver transplant recipients.

Each CDR3 protein is one row after TCRdb ran MiXCR on the reads. The sample records 13,000 or so distinct CDR3 sequences, approximately 17% being singletons. All receptors come from a human patient who had a liver transplant. Part of the T cells may come from the graft donor.

The genes are TRBV27 and TRBJ2-7; TRBD2 might be the D (7 bases). V shed 0 bases and J shed 7 bases, with 16 bases lying between them. The CDR3 spans 15 residues. The germline CDR1 and CDR2 sequences are MNHEY and SMNVEV (reference sequence). Here the CDR3 DNA reads TGTGCCAGCAGTTTATCGACCAGGGGAGCGGGAGAGCAGTACTTC. Translation: CASSLSTRGAGEQYF.

The rearrangement joins TRBV15 to TRBJ2-1; D is undetermined. The CDR3 contains 12 residues. With 0 bases removed from V and 8 bases from J, the gap between germline ends came to 5 bases. Germline V gene sequence: CDR1 LNHNV, CDR2 YYDKDF (reference sequence). The DNA for the CDR3 is TGTGCCACCAGCAGAGATAGGCATGAGCAGTTCTTC. It translates to CATSRDRHEQFF.

This clonotype was recorded at least ten times. The chain joins TRBV6-1 to TRBJ1-5, with D possibly TRBD1 on 5 matching bases. Germline lookup yields CDR1 MNHNS and CDR2 SASEGT. Trimming cost V 1 base and J 4 bases, with 8 bases left between them. This CDR3 is 14 amino acids long. Here the CDR3 reads CASSEVRGNQPQHF. The CDR3, as DNA: TGTGCCAGCAGTGAAGTAAGGGGAAATCAGCCCCAGCATTTT.